This T cell receptor beta chain was identified in a study of T cell clonality in common variable immunodeficiency. General study results and limits: Authors noted CVID clonality's cause needs subpopulation repertoire sequencing.

The table lists this clone with many counts. Its antigen remains unidentified. The read falls 3 residues short of the CDR3 end, and the missing part is taken from the germline J gene. Germline lookup yields CDR1 DFQATT and CDR2 SNEGSKA (reference sequence). The CDR3 is 14 residues long. Losses at the gene ends were 6 bases for V and 5 bases for J; bases not matched to a gene: 4. Donors gave 5 to 8 ml heparinized peripheral whole blood. CVID and control samples used equivalent genomic DNA input. Clones were read by immunoSEQ multiplex PCR, and TCRdb kept only the in-frame ones, dropping some. The table lists about 40,000 clones, with no singletons.

V and J are TRBV20-1 and TRBJ1-6, with 10 bases matching TRBD1. This TCR was recovered from a person aged 18 to 75 in good health. Sequencing input: peripheral blood mononuclear cells. The sequenced CDR3 bases are TGCAGTGCGCGGACAGGGGGAAATAATTCACCC. Its protein is CSARTGGNNSP. The full-length CDR3 reads as CSARTGGNNSPLHF.